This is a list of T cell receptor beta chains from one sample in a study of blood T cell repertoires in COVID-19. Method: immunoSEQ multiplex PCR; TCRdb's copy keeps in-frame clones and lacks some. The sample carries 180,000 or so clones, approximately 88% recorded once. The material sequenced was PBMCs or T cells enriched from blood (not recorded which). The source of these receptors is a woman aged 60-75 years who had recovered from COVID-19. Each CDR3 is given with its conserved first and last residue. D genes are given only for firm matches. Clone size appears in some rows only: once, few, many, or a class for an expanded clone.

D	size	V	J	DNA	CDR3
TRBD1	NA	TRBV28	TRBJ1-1	TGTGCCAGCACGGGACAGGAAACTGAAGCTTTCTTT	CASTGQETEAFF
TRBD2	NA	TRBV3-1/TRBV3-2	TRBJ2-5	TGTGCCAGCAGCCCTTTTTACGGGAGGGGCCAAGAGACCCAGTACTTC	CASSPFYGRGQETQYF
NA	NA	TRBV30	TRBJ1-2	TGTGCCTGGAGTAGGGCTACAGGGAACTATGGCTACACCTTC	CAWSRATGNYGYTF
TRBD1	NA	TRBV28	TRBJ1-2	TGTGCCAGTTCTTCACAGGGGGCCTACTATGGCTACACCTTC	CASSSQGAYYGYTF
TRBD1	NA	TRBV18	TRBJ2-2	TGTGCCAGCTCACTGGCCGGGACAGAAAACACCGGGGAGCTGTTTTTT	CASSLAGTENTGELFF
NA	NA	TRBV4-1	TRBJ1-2	TGCGCCAGCAGCCAAGATTTGAGCTATGGCTACACCTTC	CASSQDLSYGYTF
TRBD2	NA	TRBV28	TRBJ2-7	TGTGCCAGCAGCGTTAGCGGGGGCGCCGCCTACGAGCAGTACTTC	CASSVSGGAAYEQYF
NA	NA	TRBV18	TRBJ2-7	TGTGCCAGCTCACCTCCGCGCGGGACTCAACCGGGGGAGCAGTACTTC	CASSPPRGTQPGEQYF
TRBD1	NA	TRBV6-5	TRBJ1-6	TGTGCCACACAGGGGGGTTATAATTCACCCCTCCACTTT	CATQGGYNSPLHF
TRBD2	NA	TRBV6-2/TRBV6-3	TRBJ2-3	TGTGCCAGCAGTTGGGGCCTAGCGGGAAAAGATACGCAGTATTTT	CASSWGLAGKDTQYF
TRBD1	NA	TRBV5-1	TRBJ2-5	TGCGCCAGCAGCTTGGGGACAGGGCGTGGGGAGACCCAGTACTTC	CASSLGTGRGETQYF
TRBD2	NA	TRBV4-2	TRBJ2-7	TGTGCCAGCAGCCAAGATTATTTGGGGAGCGGGAGCTACGAGCAGTACTTC	CASSQDYLGSGSYEQYF
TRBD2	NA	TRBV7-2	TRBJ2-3	TGTGCCAGCAGTCGACTAGCGGGAGGCGATACGCAGTATTTT	CASSRLAGGDTQYF
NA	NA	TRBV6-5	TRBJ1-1	TGTGCCAGCAGTTTGGAGGAACGGAACACTGAAGCTTTCTTT	CASSLEERNTEAFF
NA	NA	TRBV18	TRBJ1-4	TGTGCCAGCTCACAACGCAGCGGGACATCCAATGAAAAACTGTTTTTT	CASSQRSGTSNEKLFF
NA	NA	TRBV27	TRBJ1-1	TGTGCCAGCAGTTCATCGGCGAGGACTGAAGCTTTCTTT	CASSSSARTEAFF
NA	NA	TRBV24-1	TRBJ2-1	TGTGCCACCAGTGCCCACGCTAGTAGCTGGCAGTTCTTC	CATSAHASSWQFF
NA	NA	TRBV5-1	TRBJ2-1	TGCGCCAGCAGCTTCACGTCTTGGACGCAGGGGGGCAATGAGCAGTTCTTC	CASSFTSWTQGGNEQFF
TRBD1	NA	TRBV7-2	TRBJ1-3	TGTGCCAGCAGCTTGCAAACAGGGGGAGGAAACACCATATATTTT	CASSLQTGGGNTIYF
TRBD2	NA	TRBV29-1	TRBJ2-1	TGCAGCGTTGGGACTAGCGGGAGCGATGAGCAGTTCTTC	CSVGTSGSDEQFF
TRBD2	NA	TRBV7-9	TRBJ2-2	TGTGCCAGCAGCCCCTTGACTAGCGGGTGGACCGGGGAGCTGTTTTTT	CASSPLTSGWTGELFF
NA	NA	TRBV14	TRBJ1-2	TGTGCCAGCAGCCAAATCACAAATCAGGGTAGTACGGGCTACACCTTC	CASSQITNQGSTGYTF
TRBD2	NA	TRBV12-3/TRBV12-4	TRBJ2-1	TGTGCCAGCAGTTGGGGGGGCTACAATGAGCAGTTCTTC	CASSWGGYNEQFF
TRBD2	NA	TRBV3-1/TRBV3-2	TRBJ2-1	TGTGCCAGCAGCCTGGGACTAGCGGGAGCTGAGCAGTTCTTC	CASSLGLAGAEQFF
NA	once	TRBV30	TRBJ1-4	TGTGCCTGGAGAAGTATGGTCGCCAGGAATAATGAAAAACTGTTTTTT	CAWRSMVARNNEKLFF
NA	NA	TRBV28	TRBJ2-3	TGTGCCAGCAGTTTAGAGGGTACGCAGTATTTT	CASSLEGTQYF
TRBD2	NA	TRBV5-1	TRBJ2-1	TGCGCCAGCAGCCTGGCCTCAGCGGGGGGGTACAATGAGCAGTTCTTC	CASSLASAGGYNEQFF
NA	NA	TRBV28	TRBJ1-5	TGTGCCAGCAGTAGGGAGGGCAATCAGCCCCAGCATTTT	CASSREGNQPQHF
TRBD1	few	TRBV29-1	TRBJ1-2	TGCAGCGGCCCGCCTGGGACAGGGCTTAACTATGGCTACACCTTC	CSGPPGTGLNYGYTF
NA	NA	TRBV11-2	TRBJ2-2	TGTGCCAGCAGCTTAGATCGGGGGGAGCTGTTTTTT	CASSLDRGELFF
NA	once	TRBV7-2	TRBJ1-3	TGTGCCAGCAGCCCCCCCCCTATAGGAAACACCATATATTTT	CASSPPPIGNTIYF
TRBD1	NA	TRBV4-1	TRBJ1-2	TGCGCCAGCAGCCAAGAGCAGACAGGGGGGTTTGGCTACACCTTC	CASSQEQTGGFGYTF